This T cell receptor beta chain stems from a study of blood T cell repertoires in COVID-19. The repertoire was sequenced with immunoSEQ multiplex PCR; TCRdb's copy has only in-frame clones and lacks some. This table holds 250,000 to 350,000 clones, about 85% found once. This clone has a single count. At the DNA level, this CDR3 is encoded by other sequences in the same sample as well. The germline CDR1 and CDR2 sequences are SGHKS and YYEKEE (reference sequence). CDR3 size: 14 residues. V lost 3 bases to trimming and J lost 8 bases, with 14 bases between them. The clonotype originates from a woman aged 50 to 65 who had recovered from COVID-19. V is TRBV5-5 and J is TRBJ2-2; maybe TRBD2 (6 bases). The material sequenced was peripheral blood. Written as DNA, the CDR3 is TGTGCCAGCAGCTATGGGACTTCGGGAGGGGAGCTGTTTTTT. It translates to CASSYGTSGGELFF.